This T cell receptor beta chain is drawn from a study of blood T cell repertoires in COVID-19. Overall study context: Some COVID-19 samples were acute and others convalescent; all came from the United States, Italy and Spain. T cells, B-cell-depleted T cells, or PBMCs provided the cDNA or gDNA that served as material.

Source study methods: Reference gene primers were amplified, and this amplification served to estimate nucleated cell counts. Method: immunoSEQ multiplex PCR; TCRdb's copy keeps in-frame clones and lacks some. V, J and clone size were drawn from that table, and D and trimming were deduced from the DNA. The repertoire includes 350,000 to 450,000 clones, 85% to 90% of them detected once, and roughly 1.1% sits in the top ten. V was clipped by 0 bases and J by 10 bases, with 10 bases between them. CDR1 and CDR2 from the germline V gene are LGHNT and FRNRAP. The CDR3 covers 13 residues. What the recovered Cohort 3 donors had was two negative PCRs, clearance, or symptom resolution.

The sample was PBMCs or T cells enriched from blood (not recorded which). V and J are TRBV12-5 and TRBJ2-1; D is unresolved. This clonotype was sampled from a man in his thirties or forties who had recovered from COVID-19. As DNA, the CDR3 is TGTGCTAGTGGTTTGGTAATAGAGGCGGAGCAGTTCTTC. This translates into CASGLVIEAEQFF.